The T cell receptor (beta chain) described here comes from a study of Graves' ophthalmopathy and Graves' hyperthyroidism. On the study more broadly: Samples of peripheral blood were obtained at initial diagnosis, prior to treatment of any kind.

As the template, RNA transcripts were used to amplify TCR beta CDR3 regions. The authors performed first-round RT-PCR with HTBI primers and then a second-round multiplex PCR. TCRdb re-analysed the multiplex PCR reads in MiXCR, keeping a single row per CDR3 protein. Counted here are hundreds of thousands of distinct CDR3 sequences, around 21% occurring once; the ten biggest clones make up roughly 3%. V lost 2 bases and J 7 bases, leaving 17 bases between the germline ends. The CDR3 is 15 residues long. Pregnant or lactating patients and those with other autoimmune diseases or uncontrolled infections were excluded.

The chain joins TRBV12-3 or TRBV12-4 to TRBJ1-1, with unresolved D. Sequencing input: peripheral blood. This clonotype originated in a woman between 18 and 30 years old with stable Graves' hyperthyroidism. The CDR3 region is CASSLYIVSNSEAFF. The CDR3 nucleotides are TGTGCCAGCAGTTTATATATCGTCAGTAATAGTGAAGCTTTCTTT.